This T cell receptor (beta chain) derives from a study of shared clonotypes between healthy human individuals. Terminally differentiated effector memory CD45RA+ cells were excluded by CCR7 positive selection of CD45RO-negative cells. Each sorted subset replicate got 200 ng genomic DNA, roughly 30,000 genomes. In the source study's methods: Filtering differed, since immunoSEQ gave only junction sequences and no quality scores. Repertoires were generated with immunoSEQ multiplex PCR, while TCRdb's copy carries only in-frame clones and drops some. D and trimming were read from the DNA, whereas the V and J calls and clone size are those reported in that table. The table records millions of clones, about 94% of them present only once. Trimming removed 3 bases at V and 2 bases at J, with 11 bases between. This CDR3 has 14 amino acids. Germline CDR1 is SNHLY and CDR2 is FYNNEI.

The chain has TRBV2 and TRBJ2-7; D might be TRBD1 or TRBD2, each matching 6 bases. Input material: naive CD8+ T cells sorted from blood. The source of this sequence is a man between 18 and 35 years old in good health. The CDR3 DNA reads TGTGCCAGCAGTGACCCAAGGGGGGCCTACGAGCAGTACTTC. Translation gives CASSDPRGAYEQYF.